This T cell receptor (beta chain) was identified during a study of beta chain bispecific antibodies for T cell cancers. Study-level points and caveats: Normal T cells contributed less of the targeted TRBV signal than the leukemia cells did.

From the 5' RACE reads, TCRdb called clonotypes with MiXCR, one entry per CDR3 protein. The sample has 20,000 to 25,000 distinct CDR3 sequences; over 2% are singletons. Expansion lasted 2 to 4 days, with either anti-CD3 antibody OKT3 or CD3/CD28 beads. 5 x 10^4 or so normal T cells were cocultured with 5 x 10^4 or so target cells and bispecific antibody. This clonotype was seen at least ten times. Its antigen is currently unknown. This sequence was found in a human donor in good health. Some clones in this sample may be carry-over from other donors' samples. The material sequenced was healthy donor T cells cultured with leukemia cells.

The CDR3 protein is CASSLETGGETQYF. In nucleotides, the CDR3 is TGCGCCAGCAGCTTGGAGACGGGAGGGGAGACCCAGTACTTC. The rearrangement uses TRBV5-1 and TRBJ2-5, with TRBD2 identical over 8 bases. Trimming took 0 bases from V and 5 from J; bases not matched to a gene: 3. CDR1 is SGHRS, CDR2 YFSETQ, per germline. CDR3 size: 14 residues.